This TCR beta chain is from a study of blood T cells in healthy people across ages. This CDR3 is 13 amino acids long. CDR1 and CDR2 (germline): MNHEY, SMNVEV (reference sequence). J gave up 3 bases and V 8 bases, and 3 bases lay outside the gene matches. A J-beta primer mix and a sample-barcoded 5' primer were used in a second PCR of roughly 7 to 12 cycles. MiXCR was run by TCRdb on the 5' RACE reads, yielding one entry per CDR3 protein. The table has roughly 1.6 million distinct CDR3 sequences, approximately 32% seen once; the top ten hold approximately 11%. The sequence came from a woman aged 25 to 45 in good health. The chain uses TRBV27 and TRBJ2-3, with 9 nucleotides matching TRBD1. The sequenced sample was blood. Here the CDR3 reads CASGTGWTDTQYF. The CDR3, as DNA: TGTGCCAGCGGGACAGGGTGGACAGATACGCAGTATTTT.